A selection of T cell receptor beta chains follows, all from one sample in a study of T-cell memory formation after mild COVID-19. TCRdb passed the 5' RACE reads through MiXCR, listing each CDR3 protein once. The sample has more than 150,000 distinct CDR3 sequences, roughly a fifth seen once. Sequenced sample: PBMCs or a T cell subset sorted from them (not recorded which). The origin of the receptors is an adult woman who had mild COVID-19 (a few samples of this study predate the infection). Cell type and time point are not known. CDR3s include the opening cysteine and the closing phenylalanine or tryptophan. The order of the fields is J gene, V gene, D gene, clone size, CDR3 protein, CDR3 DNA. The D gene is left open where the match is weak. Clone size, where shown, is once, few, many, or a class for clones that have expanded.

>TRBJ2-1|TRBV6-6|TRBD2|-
CASSYSNLAGGHSSYNEQFF
TGTGCCAGCAGTTACTCGAATCTAGCGGGGGGCCATAGCTCCTACAATGAGCAGTTCTTC
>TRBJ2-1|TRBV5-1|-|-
CATRESPSLNDEQFF
TGCGCCACCAGAGAATCCCCTAGCCTAAACGATGAGCAGTTCTTC
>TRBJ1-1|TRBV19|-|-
CASSNPLKYNLPGEEAFF
TGTGCCAGTAGTAACCCCCTTAAGTACAACCTCCCCGGGGAAGAAGCTTTCTTT
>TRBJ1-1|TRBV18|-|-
CASSPDRTEAFF
TGTGCCAGCTCACCGGACCGCACTGAAGCTTTCTTT
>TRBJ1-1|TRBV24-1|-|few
CATSDSNTEAFF
TGTGCCACCAGTGACTCGAACACTGAAGCTTTCTTT
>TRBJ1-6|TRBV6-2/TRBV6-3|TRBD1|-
CASRPTRDREESPLHF
TGTGCCAGCAGACCTACTCGGGACAGGGAGGAATCCCCCCTCCACTTT
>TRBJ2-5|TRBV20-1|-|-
CSASRPPSGETQYF
TGCAGTGCTAGCCGACCGCCGTCGGGAGAGACCCAGTACTTC
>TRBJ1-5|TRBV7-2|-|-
CASSLVLLVGGLGYQPQHF
TGTGCCAGCAGCTTAGTCCTCCTTGTTGGGGGCCTAGGCTATCAGCCCCAGCATTTT
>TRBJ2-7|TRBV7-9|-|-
CASSSRTGSEQYF
TGTGCCAGCAGCTCCCGAACAGGGTCCGAGCAGTACTTC
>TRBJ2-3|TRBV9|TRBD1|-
CASSPRQGEEGTDTQYF
TGTGCCAGCAGCCCAAGACAGGGCGAGGAAGGCACAGATACGCAGTATTTT
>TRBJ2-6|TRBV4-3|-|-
CASSHGDGNSGANVLTF
TGCGCCAGCAGCCACGGGGACGGAAACTCTGGGGCCAACGTCCTGACTTTC
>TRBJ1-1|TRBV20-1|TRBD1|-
CSARDGDRALMNTEAFF
TGCAGTGCTAGAGACGGGGACAGGGCACTTATGAACACTGAAGCTTTCTTT
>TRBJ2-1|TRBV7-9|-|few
CASSLVSFSLYNEQFF
TGTGCCAGCAGCTTAGTGTCTTTCTCTTTATACAATGAGCAGTTCTTC
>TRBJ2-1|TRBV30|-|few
CAWSPSGGEQFF
TGTGCCTGGAGTCCTTCAGGTGGTGAGCAGTTCTTC
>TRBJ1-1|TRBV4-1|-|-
CASSLGEGHTEAFF
TGCGCCAGCAGCCTGGGTGAGGGGCACACTGAAGCTTTCTTT
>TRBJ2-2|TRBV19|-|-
CASSWAGTGELFF
TGTGCCAGTAGTTGGGCAGGCACCGGGGAGCTGTTTTTT
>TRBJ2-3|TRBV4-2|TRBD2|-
CASSQVIGRGTSRTDTQYF
TGTGCCAGCAGCCAAGTCATTGGGAGGGGGACTAGCCGCACAGATACGCAGTATTTT
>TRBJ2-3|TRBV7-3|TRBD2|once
CASSAGLAGYTQYF
TGTGCCAGCAGCGCCGGGCTAGCGGGGTATACGCAGTATTTT
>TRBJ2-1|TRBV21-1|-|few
CASATGDNEQFF
TGTGCCAGTGCTACAGGGGACAATGAGCAGTTCTTC
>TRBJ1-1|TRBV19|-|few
CASSIAMNTEAFF
TGTGCCAGTAGTATTGCCATGAACACTGAAGCTTTCTTT
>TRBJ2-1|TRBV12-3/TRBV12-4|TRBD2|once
CASSSKLAGVSYNEQFF
TGTGCCAGCAGTTCTAAACTAGCGGGAGTGTCCTACAATGAGCAGTTCTTC
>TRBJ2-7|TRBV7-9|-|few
CASRRSGSPRDEQYF
TGTGCCAGCAGGCGATCGGGGTCACCGCGTGACGAGCAGTACTTC
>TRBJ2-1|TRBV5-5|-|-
CASSPPELRDGNEQFF
TGTGCCAGCAGCCCACCCGAGCTCCGGGACGGGAATGAGCAGTTCTTC
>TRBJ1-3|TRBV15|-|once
CATSREFSSGNTIYF
TGTGCCACCAGCAGAGAGTTCAGCTCTGGAAACACCATATATTTT
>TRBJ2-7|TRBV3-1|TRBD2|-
CASSQVYGTSLYEQYF
TGTGCCAGCAGCCAAGTATATGGGACTAGCCTATACGAGCAGTACTTC
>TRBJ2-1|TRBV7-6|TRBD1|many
CASSGYSTGANEQFF
TGTGCCAGCAGCGGTTATTCGACAGGGGCGAATGAGCAGTTCTTC
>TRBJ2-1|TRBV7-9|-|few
CASSSVGFGEQFF
TGTGCCAGCAGCTCAGTGGGTTTTGGTGAGCAGTTCTTC
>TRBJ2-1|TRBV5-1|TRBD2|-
CASSFSGRATEQFF
TGCGCCAGCAGCTTTAGCGGGAGGGCCACTGAGCAGTTCTTC
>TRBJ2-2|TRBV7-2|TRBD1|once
CASSLETGGLAGELFF
TGTGCCAGCAGCTTAGAGACAGGGGGATTGGCCGGGGAGCTGTTTTTT
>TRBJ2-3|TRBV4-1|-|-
CASGVPDTQYF
TGCGCCAGCGGCGTCCCAGATACGCAGTATTTT
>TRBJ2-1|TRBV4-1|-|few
CASSQGGLSSYNEQFF
TGCGCCAGCAGCCAAGGAGGGTTAAGCTCCTACAATGAGCAGTTCTTC
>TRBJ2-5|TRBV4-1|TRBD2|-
CASSQPGLAGGPGKTQYF
TGCGCCAGCAGCCAGCCGGGACTAGCGGGGGGGCCGGGGAAGACCCAGTACTTC
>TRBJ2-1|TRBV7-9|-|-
CASSLQSRGQPGEQFF
TGTGCCAGCAGTCTCCAATCGCGGGGACAGCCAGGCGAGCAGTTCTTC
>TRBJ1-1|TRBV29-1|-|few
CSVAGDTLMNTEAFF
TGCAGCGTTGCAGGGGACACACTTATGAACACTGAAGCTTTCTTT
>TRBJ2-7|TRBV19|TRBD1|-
CASSIVPTGVNEQYF
TGTGCCAGTAGTATAGTCCCGACAGGGGTGAACGAGCAGTACTTC
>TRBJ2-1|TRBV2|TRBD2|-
CASRALAGVYNEQFF
TGTGCCAGCAGAGCCTTAGCGGGTGTTTACAATGAGCAGTTCTTC
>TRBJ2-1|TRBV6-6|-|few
CASSSPTVSYNEQFF
TGTGCCAGCAGTTCCCCGACAGTATCCTACAATGAGCAGTTCTTC
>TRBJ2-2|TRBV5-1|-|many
CASSLFPVDGTPANTGELFF
TGCGCCAGCAGCTTGTTTCCTGTAGACGGGACGCCCGCGAACACCGGGGAGCTGTTTTTT
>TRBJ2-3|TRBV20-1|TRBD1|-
CSARDTDRSTSTDTQYF
TGCAGTGCTAGAGATACGGACAGGAGCACTAGCACAGATACGCAGTATTTT
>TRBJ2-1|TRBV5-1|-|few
CASSLAVSDVTYNEQFF
TGCGCCAGCAGCTTGGCCGTGAGCGATGTGACCTACAATGAGCAGTTCTTC
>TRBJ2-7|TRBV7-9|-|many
CASSQQYEQYF
TGTGCCAGCAGCCAACAGTACGAGCAGTACTTC
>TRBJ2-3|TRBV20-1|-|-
CSARTRERRTDTQYF
TGCAGTGCTAGAACTCGGGAGAGACGCACAGATACGCAGTATTTT
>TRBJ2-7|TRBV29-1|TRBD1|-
CSVDTGDYEQYF
TGCAGCGTTGATACAGGGGACTACGAGCAGTACTTC